Following are 21 T cell receptor beta chains from one sample sequenced in a study of shared clonotypes between healthy human individuals (dated by TCRdb to about 2020). The library was obtained by the immunoSEQ multiplex PCR assay. Held by TCRdb, this immuneACCESS table contains in-frame sequences only and omits some clones. Under half of the omission traces to an unresolved V gene where checked; the cause of the rest is unknown. Within this sample are about 490,000 clones, with around 79% of them counted one time only. The ten largest clones take up 10% to 15% of the sample. The sequenced sample consisted of PBMCs. The receptors were gathered from a woman aged 40-49 years in good health. Some clones in this sample may be carry-over from other donors' samples.

The chain has TRBV7-9 and TRBJ2-1; TRBD2 aligns across 12 bases. The J segment lost 5 bases and the V segment lost 2 bases, leaving 1 base of the junction unmatched. Per germline, CDR1 SEHNR and CDR2 FQNEAQ (reference sequence). This CDR3 spans 15 amino acids. The CDR3, as DNA: TGTGCCAGCAGCTTAAGGACTAGCGGGGACAATGAGCAGTTCTTC. Residues: CASSLRTSGDNEQFF.

The J gene is TRBJ2-6, the V gene TRBV7-2; unclear D gene. Trimming shortened V by 2 bases and J by 2 bases, and 7 bases separated the two germline ends. Germline V lookup: CDR1 SGHTA, CDR2 FQGNSA. The CDR3 has 15 residues. CDR3 sequence reads: CASSLFTTGANVLTF. The CDR3 nucleotides read TGTGCCAGCAGCTTATTCACGACTGGGGCCAACGTCCTGACTTTC.

This chain joins TRBV30 and TRBJ1-1; D ambiguous. Germline values: CDR1 GTSNPN, CDR2 SVGIG (reference sequence). V was pared by 0 bases and J by 2 bases, with 7 bases between. This CDR3 contains 13 residues. CDR3 sequence (DNA): TGTGCCTGGAGTGTAAGGGATAACACTGAAGCTTTCTTT. It yields the protein CAWSVRDNTEAFF.

This chain joins TRBV18 and TRBJ2-3; 9 bases are shared with TRBD2. The CDR3 is 16 amino acids. V shed 1 base and J 5 bases; nucleotides not matched to a gene: 7. Germline-derived CDR1 and CDR2 are KGHSH and LQKENI. CDR3: CASSPRSSGKGDTQYF. The CDR3 region has the DNA TGTGCCAGCTCACCACGATCTAGCGGGAAAGGAGATACGCAGTATTTT.

This chain joins TRBV18 and TRBJ2-7; D is ambiguous. The V gene lost 6 bases and the J gene lost 3 bases, with 15 bases spanning the gap. CDR1 and CDR2 (germline): KGHSH, LQKENI. CDR3 length: 14 residues. CDR3 bases: TGTGCCAGCTCCAAAGGAAGAGGTGGCTACGAGCAGTACTTC. Translating gives CASSKGRGGYEQYF.

The gene calls are TRBV11-2 and TRBJ1-3; D is undetermined. Germline V gene data show CDR1 as SGHAT and CDR2 as FQNNGV. With 0 bases removed from V and 0 bases from J, the gap between germline ends came to 6 bases. There are 15 residues in the CDR3. The CDR3 sequence is CASSLDTGSGNTIYF. The CDR3 DNA follows: TGTGCCAGCAGCTTAGATACCGGCTCTGGAAACACCATATATTTT.

The V gene is TRBV5-4, the J gene TRBJ2-1, with TRBD1 matching over 11 bases. This CDR3 contains 14 residues. Germline-derived CDR1 and CDR2 are SGHNT and YYREEE (reference sequence). With 4 bases clipped from V and 6 bases from J, the junction kept 3 bases outside the gene matches. CDR3 protein: CASSRGQGGNEQFF. For the CDR3, the DNA is TGTGCCAGCAGCAGGGGACAGGGGGGCAATGAGCAGTTCTTC.

The genes are TRBV9 and TRBJ2-1; 12 bases are shared with TRBD1. The germline gives CDR1 SGDLS, CDR2 YYNGEE. V was clipped by 0 bases and J by 6 bases; unmatched bases: 4. The CDR3 loop spans 16 amino acids. The CDR3 bases are TGTGCCAGCAGCGTAGGGTGGGACAGGGGGCTCAATGAGCAGTTCTTC. It codes for CASSVGWDRGLNEQFF.

The J gene is TRBJ1-3, the V gene TRBV28, with 9 bases that match TRBD1. The CDR3 spans 14 residues. Unmatched junction bases numbered 4, after V lost 6 bases and J lost 4 bases. Germline loops: CDR1 MDHEN, CDR2 SYDVKM. The CDR3 nucleotides are TGTGCCAGCAGCACACAGGGGGCGGGAAACACCATATATTTT. It encodes CASSTQGAGNTIYF.

A note on this clone: One junction end disagrees with the germline gene, perhaps due to a read error. The rearrangement links TRBV7-7 to TRBJ2-5, with unresolved D. The J call may be in error: the DNA end matches TRBJ2-7 better. The CDR3 spans 14 residues. CDR1 and CDR2 from the germline V gene are SSHAT and FNYEAQ (reference sequence). In DNA, the CDR3 is TGTGCTAGCAGTACGACGGAGAGCTCCTACGAGCAGTACTTC. This gives the protein CASSTTESSYEQYF.

This clone showed up just once. The chain has TRBV11-1 and TRBJ2-3; D remains unclear. The germline V gene encodes CDR1 SGHAT and CDR2 FQDESV (reference sequence). V was pared by 5 bases and J by 2 bases, with 14 bases between. The CDR3 totals 15 residues. This CDR3 reads CASSLSSLNTDTQYF. CDR3 bases: TGTGCCAGCAGCCTTTCATCCCTGAACACAGATACGCAGTATTTT.

The chain uses TRBV19 and TRBJ1-2; weak D call: TRBD1 (6 bases). Germline V lookup: CDR1 LNHDA, CDR2 SQIVND (reference sequence). The CDR3 covers 12 residues. Trimming took 4 bases from V and 8 from J, leaving 11 bases between them. The chain's CDR3 is CASSNRAEGYTF. In DNA form, the CDR3 reads TGTGCCAGTAGTAACAGGGCGGAGGGCTACACCTTC.

The chain carries TRBV5-8 and TRBJ1-5; D is unresolved. There are 15 residues in the CDR3. CDR1 is SGHTS, CDR2 YDEGEE, per germline. The V end lost 0 bases, the J end lost 6 bases, and 13 bases lay between the germline ends. The CDR3 loop reads CASSLGSAWGQPQHF. The CDR3 DNA reads as TGTGCCAGCAGCTTGGGCAGCGCTTGGGGTCAGCCCCAGCATTTT.

This clone was observed once. The chain carries TRBV5-6 and TRBJ2-1; 14 nucleotides match TRBD2. The CDR3 spans 15 residues. Germline V lookup: CDR1 SGHDT, CDR2 YYEEEE. The V gene end was trimmed by 4 bases and the J gene end by 10 bases; junction bases not matched to a gene: 7. The CDR3 spells CASSQGTSGSREQFF. In nucleotides, the CDR3 is TGTGCCAGCAGCCAGGGGACTAGCGGGAGTAGGGAGCAGTTCTTC.

J is TRBJ2-2 and V is TRBV27; no firm D call. This CDR3 is built from 16 residues. Trimming pared 3 bases from V and 4 bases from J, leaving 15 bases between. The germline V gene encodes CDR1 MNHEY and CDR2 SMNVEV (reference sequence). Written as DNA, the CDR3 is TGTGCCAGCAGTTTCTGGCAGGCCCCGGGCACCGGGGAGCTGTTTTTT. This encodes CASSFWQAPGTGELFF.

The rearrangement links TRBV28 to TRBJ2-2, with 10 nucleotides matching TRBD2. V shed 3 bases, J shed 5 bases, and the junction held 3 bases outside the gene matches. The CDR3 totals 15 residues. From germline, CDR1 is MDHEN and CDR2 SYDVKM. CDR3 nucleotide sequence: TGTGCCAGCAGTTTTGTAGCGGGAGGAACCGGGGAGCTGTTTTTT. Protein: CASSFVAGGTGELFF.

As regards this clone: Different DNA sequences within this sample yield the same CDR3. This chain connects TRBV5-4 to TRBJ2-6; D call uncertain. The CDR3 is 13 amino acids. Looked up from germline, CDR1 is SGHNT and CDR2 is YYREEE (reference sequence). Trimming removed 0 bases from V and 3 bases from J, with 1 base in between. The CDR3 coding sequence is TGTGCCAGCAGCTTGGTTGGGGCCAACGTCCTGACTTTC. Residues: CASSLVGANVLTF.

The chain couples TRBV4-1 to TRBJ1-5; TRBD1 might be the D (5 bases). V was trimmed by 3 bases and J by 4 bases, leaving 19 bases between them. In germline, CDR1 is MGHRA, CDR2 YSYEKL. The length of the CDR3 is 17 residues. For the CDR3, the DNA is TGCGCCAGCAGCCACGGCTTTCCAGGGATCACGAATCAGCCCCAGCATTTT. Its protein product is CASSHGFPGITNQPQHF.

The gene calls are TRBV19 and TRBJ1-2; D not resolved. Trimming removed 5 bases at V and 4 bases at J, with 8 bases between. The CDR3 consists of 12 residues. Germline loops: CDR1 LNHDA, CDR2 SQIVND (reference sequence). The CDR3 DNA is TGTGCCAGTAGTCCAAGAAGCTATGGCTACACCTTC. This translates into CASSPRSYGYTF. Full variable domain (outside the CDR3, taken from reference TRBV19 and TRBJ1-2): DGGITQSPKYLFRKEGQNVTLSCEQNLNHDAMYWYRQDPGQGLRLIYYSQIVNDFQKGDIAEGYSVSREKKESFPLTVTSAQKNPTAFYLCASSPRSYGYTFGSGTRLTVV.

The V gene is TRBV5-4, the J gene TRBJ1-1, with 7 bases aligning to TRBD1. Germline CDR1 is SGHNT and CDR2 is YYREEE (reference sequence). V was pared by 4 bases and J by 3 bases, with 12 bases of the junction left unmatched. The CDR3 has 16 amino acids. DNA for the CDR3: TGTGCCAGCAGCCCCAACCTCAGACAGGGCGACACTGAAGCTTTCTTT. This sequence encodes CASSPNLRQGDTEAFF.

This rearrangement joins TRBV29-1 to TRBJ2-3, with D possibly matching TRBD1 (6 bases). Trimming pared 1 base from V and 4 bases from J, leaving 18 bases between. The CDR3 covers 16 residues. Germline V gene sequence: CDR1 SQVTM, CDR2 ANQGSEA. CDR3 nucleotides: TGCAGCGTTGAAGCCTCCGGGACAAGAGATCCAGATACGCAGTATTTT. Encoded protein: CSVEASGTRDPDTQYF.